This entry describes one TCR beta chain. Its specificity is not known. The germline gives CDR1 LNHDA, CDR2 SQIVND (reference sequence). The trim removed 6 bases at V and 7 bases at J, leaving 3 bases unmatched. This CDR3 has 13 amino acids. Only in-frame clones appear in the TCRdb table, and some are missing; sequencing was by immunoSEQ multiplex PCR. The table lists about 120,000 clones, approximately 94% of them singletons, with approximately 5% in the top ten. This sample is drawn from a study of T cell responses to AZD1222 COVID-19 vaccine. Study conclusions and caveats: The repertoires were collected only after the peak T cell response. Donors were largely white British and mainly female; clonal diversity was possibly underestimated.

The chain couples TRBV19 to TRBJ2-1; 10 bases line up with TRBD1. The sequenced sample was peripheral blood, obtained 28 days after the second AZD1222 dose. This TCR was recovered from an adult who received the AZD1222 COVID-19 vaccine. The CDR3 DNA sequence: TGTGCCAGTAGCCGACAGGGGGCTAATGAGCAGTTCTTC. This sequence encodes CASSRQGANEQFF.